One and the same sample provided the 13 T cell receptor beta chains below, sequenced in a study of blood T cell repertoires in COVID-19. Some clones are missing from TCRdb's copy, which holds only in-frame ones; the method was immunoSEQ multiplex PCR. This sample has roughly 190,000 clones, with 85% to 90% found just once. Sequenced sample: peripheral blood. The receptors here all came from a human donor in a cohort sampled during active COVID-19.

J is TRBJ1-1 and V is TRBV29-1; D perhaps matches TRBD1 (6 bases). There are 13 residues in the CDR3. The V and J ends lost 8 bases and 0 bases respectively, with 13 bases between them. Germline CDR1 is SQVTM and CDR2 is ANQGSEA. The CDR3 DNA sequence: TGCAGCACTAGGACAGCCATGAACACTGAAGCTTTCTTT. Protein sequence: CSTRTAMNTEAFF. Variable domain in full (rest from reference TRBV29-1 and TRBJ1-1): SAVISQKPSRDICQRGTSLTIQCQVDSQVTMMFWYRQQPGQSLTLIATANQGSEATYESGFVIDKFPISRPNLTFSTLTVSNMSPEDSSIYLCSTRTAMNTEAFFGQGTRLTVV.

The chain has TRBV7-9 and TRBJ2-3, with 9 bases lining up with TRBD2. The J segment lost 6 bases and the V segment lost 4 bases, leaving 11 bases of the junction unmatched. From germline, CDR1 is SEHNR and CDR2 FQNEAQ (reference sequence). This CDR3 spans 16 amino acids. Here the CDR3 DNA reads TGTGCCAGCAGCTACCCTGAGCGGGAGGTCGGGGATACGCAGTATTTT. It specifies CASSYPEREVGDTQYF.

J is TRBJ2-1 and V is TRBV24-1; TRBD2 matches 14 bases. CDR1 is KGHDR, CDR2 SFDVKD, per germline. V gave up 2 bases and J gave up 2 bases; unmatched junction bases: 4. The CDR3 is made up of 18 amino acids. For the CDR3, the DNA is TGTGCCACCAGTGATTCGGGACTAGCGGGAGCGACCTACAATGAGCAGTTCTTC. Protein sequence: CATSDSGLAGATYNEQFF.

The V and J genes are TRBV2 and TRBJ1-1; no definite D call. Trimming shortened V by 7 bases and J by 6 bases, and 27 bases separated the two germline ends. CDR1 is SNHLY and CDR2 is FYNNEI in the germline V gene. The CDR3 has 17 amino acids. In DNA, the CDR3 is TGTGCCAGCAAGGTTGCAGGCCGCAGCTTAACGAAGTCTGAAGCTTTCTTT. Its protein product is CASKVAGRSLTKSEAFF.

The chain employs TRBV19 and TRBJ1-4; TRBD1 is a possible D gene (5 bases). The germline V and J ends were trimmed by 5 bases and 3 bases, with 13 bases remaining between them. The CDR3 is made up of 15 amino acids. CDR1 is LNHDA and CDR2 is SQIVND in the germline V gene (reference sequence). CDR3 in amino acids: CASSVHGGSNEKLFF. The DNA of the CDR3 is TGTGCCAGTAGTGTCCACGGGGGTTCTAATGAAAAACTGTTTTTT.

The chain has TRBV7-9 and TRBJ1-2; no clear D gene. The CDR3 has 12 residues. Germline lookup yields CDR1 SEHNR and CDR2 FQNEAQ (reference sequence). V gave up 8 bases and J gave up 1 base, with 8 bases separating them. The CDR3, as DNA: TGTGCCAGCGAGACTGATAACTATGGCTACACCTTC. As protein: CASETDNYGYTF.

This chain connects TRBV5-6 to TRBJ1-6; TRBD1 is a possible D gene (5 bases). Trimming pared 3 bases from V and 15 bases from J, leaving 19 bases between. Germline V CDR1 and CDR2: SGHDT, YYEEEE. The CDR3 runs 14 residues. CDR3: CASSWGPRGTNLHF. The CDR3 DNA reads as TGTGCCAGCAGCTGGGGTCCCCGAGGGACTAACCTCCACTTT.

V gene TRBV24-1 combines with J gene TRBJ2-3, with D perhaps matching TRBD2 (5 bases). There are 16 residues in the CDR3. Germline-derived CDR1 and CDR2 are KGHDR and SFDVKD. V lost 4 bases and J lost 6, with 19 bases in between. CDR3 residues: CATSDPTKGLSDTQYF. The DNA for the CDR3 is TGTGCCACCAGTGACCCTACCAAAGGACTCTCCGATACGCAGTATTTT.

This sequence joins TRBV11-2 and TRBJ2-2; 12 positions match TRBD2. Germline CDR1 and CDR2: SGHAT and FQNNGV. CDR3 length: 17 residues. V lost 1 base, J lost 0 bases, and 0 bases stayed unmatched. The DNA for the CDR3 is TGTGCCAGCAGCTTAGGACTAGCGGGGGCGAACACCGGGGAGCTGTTTTTT. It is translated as CASSLGLAGANTGELFF.

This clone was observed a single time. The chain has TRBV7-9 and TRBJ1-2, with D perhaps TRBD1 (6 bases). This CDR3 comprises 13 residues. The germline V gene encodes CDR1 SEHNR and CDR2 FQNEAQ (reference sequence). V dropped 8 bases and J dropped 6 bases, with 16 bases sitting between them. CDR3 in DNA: TGTGCCAGCCCAACTGGGGGCCTGGATGGCTACACCTTC. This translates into CASPTGGLDGYTF.

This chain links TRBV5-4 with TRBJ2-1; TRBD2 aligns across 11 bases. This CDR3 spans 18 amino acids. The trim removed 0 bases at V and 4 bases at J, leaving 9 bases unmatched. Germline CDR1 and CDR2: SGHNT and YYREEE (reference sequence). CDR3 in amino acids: CASSLAGSSGGPYNEQFF. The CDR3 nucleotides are TGTGCCAGCAGCTTGGCCGGTTCTAGCGGGGGGCCGTACAATGAGCAGTTCTTC.

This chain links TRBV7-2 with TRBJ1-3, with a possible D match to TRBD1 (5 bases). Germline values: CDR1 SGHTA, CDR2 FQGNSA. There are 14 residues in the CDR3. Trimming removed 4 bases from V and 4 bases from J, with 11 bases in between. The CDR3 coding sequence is TGTGCCAGCAGCTACACGACAGCGGGAAACACCATATATTTT. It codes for CASSYTTAGNTIYF.

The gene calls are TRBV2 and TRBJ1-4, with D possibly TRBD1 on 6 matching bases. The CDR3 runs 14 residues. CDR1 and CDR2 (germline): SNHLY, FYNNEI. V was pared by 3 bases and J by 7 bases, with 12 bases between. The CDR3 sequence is CASSDTGMSEKLFF. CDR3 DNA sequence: TGTGCCAGCAGTGATACAGGGATGAGTGAAAAACTGTTTTTT.